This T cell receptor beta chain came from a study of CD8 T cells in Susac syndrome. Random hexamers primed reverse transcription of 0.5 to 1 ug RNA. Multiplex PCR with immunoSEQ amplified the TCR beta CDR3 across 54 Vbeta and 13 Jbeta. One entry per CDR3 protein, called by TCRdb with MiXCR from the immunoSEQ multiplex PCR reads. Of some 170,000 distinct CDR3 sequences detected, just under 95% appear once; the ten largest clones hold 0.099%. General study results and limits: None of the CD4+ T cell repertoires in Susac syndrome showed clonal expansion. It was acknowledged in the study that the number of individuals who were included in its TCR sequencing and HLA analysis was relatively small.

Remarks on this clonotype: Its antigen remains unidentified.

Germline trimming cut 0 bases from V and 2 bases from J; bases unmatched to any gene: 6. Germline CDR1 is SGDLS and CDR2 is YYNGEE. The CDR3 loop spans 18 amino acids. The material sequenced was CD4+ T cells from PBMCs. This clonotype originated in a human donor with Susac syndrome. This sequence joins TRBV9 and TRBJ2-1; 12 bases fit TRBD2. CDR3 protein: CASSVEPSGGATYNEQFF. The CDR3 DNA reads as TGTGCCAGCAGCGTAGAGCCTAGCGGGGGGGCCACCTACAATGAGCAGTTCTTC.